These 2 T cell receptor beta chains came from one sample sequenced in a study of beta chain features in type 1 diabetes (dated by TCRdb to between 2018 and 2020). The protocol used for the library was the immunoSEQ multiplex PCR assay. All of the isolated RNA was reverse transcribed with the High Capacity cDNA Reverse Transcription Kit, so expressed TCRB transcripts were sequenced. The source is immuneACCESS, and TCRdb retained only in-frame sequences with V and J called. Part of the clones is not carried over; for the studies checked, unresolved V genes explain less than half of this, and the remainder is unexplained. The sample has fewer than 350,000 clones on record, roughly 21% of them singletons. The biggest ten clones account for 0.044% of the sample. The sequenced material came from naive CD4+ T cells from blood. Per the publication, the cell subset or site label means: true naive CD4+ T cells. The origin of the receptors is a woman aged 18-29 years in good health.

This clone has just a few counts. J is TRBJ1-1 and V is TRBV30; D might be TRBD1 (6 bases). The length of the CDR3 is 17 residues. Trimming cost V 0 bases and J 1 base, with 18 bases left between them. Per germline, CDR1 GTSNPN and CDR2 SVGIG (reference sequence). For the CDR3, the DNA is TGTGCCTGGAGTGTAAGGGGACATTCCACGTGGAACACTGAAGCTTTCTTT. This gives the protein CAWSVRGHSTWNTEAFF.

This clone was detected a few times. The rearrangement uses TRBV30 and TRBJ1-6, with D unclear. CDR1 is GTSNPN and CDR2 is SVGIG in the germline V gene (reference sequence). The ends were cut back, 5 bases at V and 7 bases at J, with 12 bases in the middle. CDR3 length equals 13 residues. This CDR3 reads CAWVATPNSPLHF. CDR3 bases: TGTGCCTGGGTAGCCACACCAAATTCACCCCTCCACTTT.